What follows are 29 T cell receptor beta chains derived from one specimen sequenced in a study of beta chain features in type 1 diabetes. Points from the study as a whole: All four CD4+ subsets of Type 1 diabetes patients contained TCRB CDR3s that were moderately but significantly shorter.

The study reverse transcribed the entire isolated RNA, so it sequenced expressed TCRB transcripts. Some clones are missing from TCRdb's copy, which holds only in-frame ones; the method was immunoSEQ multiplex PCR. The table shows under 850,000 clones, with around an eighth occurring only once. These receptors lack a known antigen. Sequenced: naive CD4+ T cells from blood. The receptors originated from a man between 18 and 29 years old with type 1 diabetes.

The chain has TRBV30 and TRBJ1-1; D gene unclear. With 4 bases removed from V and 1 base from J, the gap between germline ends came to 13 bases. The CDR3 has 14 residues. CDR1 is GTSNPN and CDR2 is SVGIG in the germline V gene (reference sequence). CDR3 DNA: TGTGCCTGGACCTTTTGGTCCGAGAACACTGAAGCTTTCTTT. Translating gives CAWTFWSENTEAFF.

The rearrangement uses TRBV18 and TRBJ2-3; TRBD1 aligns across 8 bases. J was trimmed by 1 base and V by 4 bases; bases with no gene match: 7. The CDR3 consists of 16 residues. The germline V gene has CDR1 KGHSH and CDR2 LQKENI. CDR3 sequence reads: CASSLMDRAGTDTQYF. In nucleotides, the CDR3 is TGTGCCAGCTCACTCATGGACAGGGCCGGCACAGATACGCAGTATTTT.

This clone was detected a few times. The rearrangement links TRBV15 to TRBJ2-3, with 10 nucleotides matching TRBD2. The V gene's germline CDR1 is LNHNV and CDR2 YYDKDF (reference sequence). The CDR3 loop spans 18 amino acids. Trimming removed 0 bases from V and 6 bases from J; junction bases left unmatched: 12. CDR3 residues: CATSREGRAGGPWDTQYF. The CDR3 DNA reads TGTGCCACCAGCAGAGAGGGGAGAGCGGGGGGGCCGTGGGATACGCAGTATTTT.

The chain uses TRBV4-1 and TRBJ2-5; no reliable D call. There are 16 residues in the CDR3. Germline lookup yields CDR1 MGHRA and CDR2 YSYEKL. Between the trimmed V and J ends, which lost 1 base and 2 bases, there was a span of 14 bases. CDR3 region: CASSQGEPDRQETQYF. The CDR3 nucleotides read TGCGCCAGCAGCCAAGGCGAGCCAGACCGACAAGAGACCCAGTACTTC.

The V and J genes are TRBV4-1 and TRBJ1-1, with 9 bases matching TRBD1. V lost 1 base to trimming and J lost 5 bases; unmatched junction nucleotides: 5. Germline CDR1 and CDR2: MGHRA and YSYEKL. The CDR3 contains 15 residues. CDR3 region: CASSQGDRAWTEAFF. The CDR3 DNA reads TGCGCCAGCAGCCAAGGGGACAGGGCTTGGACTGAAGCTTTCTTT.

This sequence joins TRBV9 and TRBJ1-5; TRBD1 is a possible D gene (5 bases). The V gene's germline CDR1 is SGDLS and CDR2 YYNGEE. This CDR3 region has 17 residues. V lost 0 bases to trimming and J lost 2 bases, with 15 bases between them. The CDR3 nucleotides are TGTGCCAGCAGCGTAGGATGGGGGACCGGGGGCAATCAGCCCCAGCATTTT. Its protein is CASSVGWGTGGNQPQHF.

This clone was found a few times. V and J are TRBV30 and TRBJ2-2; no reliable D call. Per the germline V gene, CDR1 is GTSNPN and CDR2 is SVGIG (reference sequence). V dropped 0 bases and J dropped 0 bases, with 11 bases sitting between them. The CDR3 sequence is 16 residues long. The CDR3 here is CAWSVLETTNTGELFF. The CDR3 coding sequence is TGTGCCTGGAGTGTACTCGAGACAACGAACACCGGGGAGCTGTTTTTT.

This clone has just a few counts. The genes are TRBV7-8 and TRBJ1-3; 10 bases line up with TRBD1. The V segment lost 5 bases and the J segment 4 bases; nucleotides outside the gene matches: 8. This CDR3 is built from 16 residues. Germline V gene lookup returns CDR1 SGHVS and CDR2 FQNEAQ. CDR3 bases: TGTGCCAGCAGCCACAGACAGGGGGCGGGAGGAAACACCATATATTTT. Protein: CASSHRQGAGGNTIYF.

This clone has just a few counts. The V and J genes are TRBV19 and TRBJ2-3; no definite D call. The CDR3 consists of 14 residues. Germline lookup yields CDR1 LNHDA and CDR2 SQIVND (reference sequence). The V and J ends lost 7 bases and 0 bases respectively, with 11 bases between them. The CDR3 sequence: CASNTRVSTDTQYF. The CDR3 coding sequence is TGTGCCAGTAATACACGAGTTAGCACAGATACGCAGTATTTT.

The CDR3 sequence: CASSVEGRSVEPQHF. CDR3 bases: TGTGCCAGCAGCGTAGAGGGACGGTCCGTGGAGCCCCAGCATTTT. The genes are TRBV9 and TRBJ1-5; tentative D call: TRBD1 (5 bases). CDR3 size: 15 residues. CDR1 SGDLS and CDR2 YYNGEE come from the germline V gene. The V end lost 0 bases, the J end lost 8 bases, and 15 bases lay between the germline ends.

The V gene is TRBV19, the J gene TRBJ2-3; no firm D call. Germline assignment: CDR1 LNHDA and CDR2 SQIVND (reference sequence). This CDR3 is built from 14 residues. The ends were cut back, 4 bases at V and 0 bases at J, with 8 bases in the middle. The CDR3 reads CASSRALSTDTQYF. In DNA, the CDR3 is TGTGCCAGTAGTAGAGCGCTCAGCACAGATACGCAGTATTTT.

This clone was found a few times. The chain recombines TRBV28 with TRBJ2-7, with 7 bases identical to TRBD2. The CDR3 runs 15 residues. Germline assignment: CDR1 MDHEN and CDR2 SYDVKM. The V and J ends lost 6 bases and 0 bases, in that order; junction bases with no gene match: 8. CDR3 in DNA: TGTGCCAGCAGCTCTACTAGCGAACACTCCTACGAGCAGTACTTC. Translating gives CASSSTSEHSYEQYF.

The CDR3 sequence is CASSLRGRDSPLHF. CDR3 in DNA: TGTGCCAGCAGCTTACGGGGGAGGGACTCACCCCTCCACTTT. The V gene is TRBV7-6, the J gene TRBJ1-6, with a weak D call TRBD1 (5 bases). Germline V CDR1 and CDR2: SGHVS, FNYEAQ. The CDR3 extends over 14 amino acids. Trimming left V 2 bases short and J 10 bases short, with 12 bases between. The variable domain in full, with the rest retrieved from reference TRBV7-6 and TRBJ1-6, is GAGVSQSPRYKVTKRGQDVALRCDPISGHVSLYWYRQALGQGPEFLTYFNYEAQQDKSGLPNDRFSAERPEGSISTLTIQRTEQRDSAMYRCASSLRGRDSPLHFGNGTRLTVT.

In this sample, this clone turned up a few times. The chain carries TRBV28 and TRBJ2-2; 7 nucleotides align to TRBD2. The CDR3 covers 16 residues. Germline V lookup: CDR1 MDHEN, CDR2 SYDVKM. Losses at the gene ends were 1 base for V and 3 bases for J; bases not matched to a gene: 5. CDR3 DNA sequence: TGTGCCAGCAGTTTATCGGCGGGGGTCGACACCGGGGAGCTGTTTTTT. This sequence encodes CASSLSAGVDTGELFF. The complete variable domain, with remaining parts taken from reference TRBV28 and TRBJ2-2, reads DVKVTQSSRYLVKRTGEKVFLECVQDMDHENMFWYRQDPGLGLRLIYFSYDVKMKEKGDIPEGYSVSREKKERFSLILESASTNQTSMYLCASSLSAGVDTGELFFGEGSRLTVL.

This chain connects TRBV28 to TRBJ2-3, with 8 bases lining up with TRBD1. CDR1 is MDHEN, CDR2 SYDVKM, per germline. The CDR3 totals 15 residues. Losses at the gene ends were 4 bases for V and 7 bases for J; bases not matched to a gene: 10. Here the CDR3 DNA reads TGTGCCAGCAGTTCCCGGGACAGGACCCGGAATACGCAGTATTTT. Protein: CASSSRDRTRNTQYF.

This clone turned up a few times. In DNA form, the CDR3 reads TGTGCCAGCAGGGGACTTATCTACGAGCAGTACTTC. Translation: CASRGLIYEQYF. The chain links TRBV6-1 to TRBJ2-7, with a tentative D call TRBD2 (6 bases). Trimming stripped 6 bases from V and 3 bases from J, with 9 bases between. Looked up from germline, CDR1 is MNHNS and CDR2 is SASEGT. This CDR3 is built from 12 residues.

This clone came up a few times. V gene TRBV9 combines with J gene TRBJ1-2, with 8 bases aligning to TRBD1. The V and J ends lost 4 bases and 6 bases, in that order; junction bases with no gene match: 11. The CDR3 has 15 amino acids. Per the germline V gene, CDR1 is SGDLS and CDR2 is YYNGEE. CDR3 amino acids: CASSLNTDRAHGYTF. For the CDR3, the DNA is TGTGCCAGCAGCCTTAATACGGACAGGGCGCATGGCTACACCTTC.

The chain carries TRBV6-1 and TRBJ2-7; 9 bases match TRBD1. V lost 2 bases to trimming and J lost 0 bases; unmatched junction nucleotides: 2. Germline V gene sequence: CDR1 MNHNS, CDR2 SASEGT. The CDR3 extends over 15 amino acids. The CDR3 spells CASSEQGQGSYEQYF. CDR3 DNA sequence: TGTGCCAGCAGTGAACAGGGACAGGGCTCCTACGAGCAGTACTTC.

The table lists this clone with a few counts. V gene TRBV7-2 combines with J gene TRBJ2-3; maybe TRBD2 (7 bases). Germline V gene data show CDR1 as SGHTA and CDR2 as FQGNSA. V was trimmed by 6 bases and J by 2 bases, leaving 18 bases between them. The CDR3 loop spans 16 amino acids. The CDR3 region has the DNA TGTGCCAGCAGATTATGGGCGGGGGCCTCCACAGATACGCAGTATTTT. It encodes CASRLWAGASTDTQYF. The variable domain in full, with the rest retrieved from reference TRBV7-2 and TRBJ2-3, is GAGVSQSPSNKVTEKGKDVELRCDPISGHTALYWYRQSLGQGLEFLIYFQGNSAPDKSGLPSDRFSAERTGGSVSTLTIQRTQQEDSAVYLCASRLWAGASTDTQYFGPGTRLTVL.

This clone was seen a few times. Additional DNA sequences in this sample encode the identical CDR3. The chain is built from TRBV4-1 and TRBJ1-5; no definite D call. The CDR3 runs 13 residues. V was shortened by 4 bases and J by 2 bases, with 6 bases between the two germline ends. The germline CDR1 and CDR2 sequences are MGHRA and YSYEKL. CDR3 DNA: TGCGCCAGCAGCCTGCCGGGCAATCAGCCCCAGCATTTT. This encodes CASSLPGNQPQHF.

This clone was picked up a small number of times. The rearrangement links TRBV7-2 to TRBJ1-6; D may be TRBD1 (6 bases). The germline V and J ends were trimmed by 2 bases and 9 bases, with 14 bases remaining between them. CDR3 length: 15 residues. CDR1 is SGHTA and CDR2 is FQGNSA in the germline V gene. The CDR3 nucleotides read TGTGCCAGCAGCTTAACCTCCGGGACAACTTCACCCCTCCACTTT. Protein sequence: CASSLTSGTTSPLHF.

The chain is built from TRBV4-2 and TRBJ1-4; D is ambiguous. V lost 0 bases to trimming and J lost 6 bases, with 8 bases between them. This CDR3 contains 14 residues. Germline CDR1 LGHNA, CDR2 YNFKEQ. CDR3 protein: CASSQEEDDEKLFF. In DNA form, the CDR3 reads TGTGCCAGCAGCCAAGAGGAGGATGATGAAAAACTGTTTTTT.

This clone came up a few times. The chain is built from TRBV28 and TRBJ1-5; possibly TRBD1 for D (5 bases). The CDR3 covers 15 residues. Germline values: CDR1 MDHEN, CDR2 SYDVKM. The V gene lost 9 bases and the J gene lost 2 bases, with 17 bases spanning the gap. The CDR3 reads CASSRGDEGNQPQHF. Here the CDR3 DNA reads TGTGCCAGTAGTCGAGGGGATGAGGGCAATCAGCCCCAGCATTTT.

This clone occurred a few times. The chain carries TRBV7-9 and TRBJ1-1; a weak D match, TRBD1 (6 bases). The V gene lost 4 bases and the J gene lost 1 base, with 10 bases spanning the gap. Per germline, CDR1 SEHNR and CDR2 FQNEAQ (reference sequence). This CDR3 contains 14 residues. The CDR3 loop reads CASSSGHGNTEAFF. CDR3 nucleotides: TGTGCCAGCAGCTCGGGACACGGGAACACTGAAGCTTTCTTT.

The CDR3 DNA is TGTGCCAGCAGCGCCCATTACGGGGGGGCAATCGGCACAGATACGCAGTATTTT. It yields the protein CASSAHYGGAIGTDTQYF. This chain joins TRBV9 and TRBJ2-3; 8 bases line up with TRBD2. J gave up 1 base and V 3 bases, and 13 bases lay outside the gene matches. The CDR3 sequence is 18 residues long. Looked up from germline, CDR1 is SGDLS and CDR2 is YYNGEE.

This clone occurred a few times. CDR3 protein: CASSLTIVRNNEQFF. The CDR3, as DNA: TGTGCCAGCAGCTTAACTATCGTACGTAACAATGAGCAGTTCTTC. The V call is TRBV7-6, the J call TRBJ2-1; no clear D gene. Trimming removed 2 bases at V and 5 bases at J, with 13 bases between. CDR1 and CDR2 (germline): SGHVS, FNYEAQ. CDR3 length equals 15 residues.

This clone has just a few counts. The genes are TRBV11-2 and TRBJ2-3; D is unclear. CDR1 and CDR2 from the germline V gene are SGHAT and FQNNGV. V lost 0 bases and J 2 bases, leaving 6 bases between the germline ends. The length of the CDR3 is 14 residues. CDR3 amino acids: CASSLDSFTDTQYF. Here the CDR3 DNA reads TGTGCCAGCAGCTTAGACAGCTTCACAGATACGCAGTATTTT.

The genes are TRBV4-1 and TRBJ2-7, with D hard to call. Germline CDR1 and CDR2: MGHRA and YSYEKL. V was shortened by 0 bases and J by 0 bases, with 9 bases between the two germline ends. The CDR3 spans 15 residues. The CDR3 is CASSQEAVFSYEQYF. CDR3 sequence (DNA): TGCGCCAGCAGCCAAGAAGCCGTGTTCTCCTACGAGCAGTACTTC.

As concerns this clone: Other DNA variants within this sample encode the same CDR3. The chain combines TRBV5-1 with TRBJ2-7; 13 nucleotides match TRBD2. The CDR3 has 15 residues. With V trimmed by 4 bases and J by 2 bases, 3 bases remained unmatched. Germline V gives CDR1 SGHRS, CDR2 YFSETQ. CDR3 DNA: TGCGCCAGCAGCACCGGGACTAGCGGGGCCTACGAGCAGTACTTC. Encoded protein: CASSTGTSGAYEQYF. The whole variable domain, remainder taken from reference TRBV5-1 and TRBJ2-7, is KAGVTQTPRYLIKTRGQQVTLSCSPISGHRSVSWYQQTPGQGLQFLFEYFSETQRNKGNFPGRFSGRQFSNSRSEMNVSTLELGDSALYLCASSTGTSGAYEQYFGPGTRLTVT.